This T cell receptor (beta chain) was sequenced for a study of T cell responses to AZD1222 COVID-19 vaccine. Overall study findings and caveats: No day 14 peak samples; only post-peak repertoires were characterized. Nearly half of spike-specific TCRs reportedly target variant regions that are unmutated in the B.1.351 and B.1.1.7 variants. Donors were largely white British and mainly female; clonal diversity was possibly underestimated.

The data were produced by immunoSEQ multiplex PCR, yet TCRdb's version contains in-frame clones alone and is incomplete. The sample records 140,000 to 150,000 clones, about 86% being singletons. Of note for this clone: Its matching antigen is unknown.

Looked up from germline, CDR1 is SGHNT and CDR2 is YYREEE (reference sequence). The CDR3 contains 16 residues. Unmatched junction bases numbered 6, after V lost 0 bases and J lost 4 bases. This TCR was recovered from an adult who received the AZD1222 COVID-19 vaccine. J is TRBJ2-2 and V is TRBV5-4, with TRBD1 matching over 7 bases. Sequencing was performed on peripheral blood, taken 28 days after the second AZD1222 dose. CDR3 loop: CASSLEAGGRTGELFF. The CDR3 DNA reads TGTGCCAGCAGCTTGGAGGCAGGGGGTCGCACCGGGGAGCTGTTTTTT.